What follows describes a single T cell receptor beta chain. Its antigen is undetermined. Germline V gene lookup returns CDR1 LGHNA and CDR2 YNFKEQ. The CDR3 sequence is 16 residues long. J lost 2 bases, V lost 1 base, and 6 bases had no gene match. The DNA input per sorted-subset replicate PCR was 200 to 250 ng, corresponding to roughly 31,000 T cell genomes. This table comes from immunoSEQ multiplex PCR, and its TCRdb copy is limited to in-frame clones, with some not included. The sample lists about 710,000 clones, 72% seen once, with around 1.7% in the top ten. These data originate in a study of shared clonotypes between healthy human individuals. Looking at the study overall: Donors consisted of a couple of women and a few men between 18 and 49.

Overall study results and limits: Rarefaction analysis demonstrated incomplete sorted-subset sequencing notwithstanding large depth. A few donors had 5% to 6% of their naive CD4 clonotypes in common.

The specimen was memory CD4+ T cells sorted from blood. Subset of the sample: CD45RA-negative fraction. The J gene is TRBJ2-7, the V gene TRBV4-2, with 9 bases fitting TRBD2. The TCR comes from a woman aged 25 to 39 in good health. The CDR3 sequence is CASSQGASGKAYEQYF. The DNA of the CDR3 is TGTGCCAGCAGCCAAGGTGCTAGCGGGAAGGCCTACGAGCAGTACTTC.